This T cell receptor (beta chain) was captured by sequencing in a study of response to subunit inactivated influenza vaccine. On this clonotype: As yet, its antigen is unknown.

J was trimmed by 0 bases and V by 3 bases; bases with no gene match: 2. CDR3 size: 15 residues. Looked up from germline, CDR1 is SGDLS and CDR2 is YYNGEE. Regarding the study as a whole: It was suggested by the authors that few new T cells are recruited by each seasonal influenza vaccination.

TCRdb itself ran the RT-PCR reads through MiXCR, one entry per CDR3 protein. The table records fewer than 600,000 distinct CDR3 sequences, approximately 6.9% of them present only once. The sequencing here drew on PBMCs from blood, taken 23 months after vaccination. The clonotype was recovered from a man aged 45 to 70 who received an inactivated influenza vaccine. The chain is built from TRBV9 and TRBJ1-1, with 10 bases matching TRBD1. CDR3 region: CASSGQGAMNTEAFF. DNA for the CDR3: TGTGCCAGCAGCGGACAGGGGGCTATGAACACTGAAGCTTTCTTT.